The entry below describes one TCR beta chain. Its antigen specificity is not known. Per-base quality was not reported, and no clone a single base away is much larger than it. These data come from a study of PD-1 blockade in classical Hodgkin lymphoma (dated by TCRdb to about 2020). Regarding the complete study: Nivolumab dosing was 3 mg/kg intravenously every 2 weeks, continuing until either disease progression or unacceptable toxicity. A peripheral blood immune signature of response to PD-1 blockade in classical Hodgkin lymphoma was defined using TCR beta sequencing and CyTOF. Summary of the overall study and its limitations: Patients starting nivolumab less than 1 year after ASCT had lower diversity and were excluded from later analyses to avoid confounding by immune reconstitution. Baseline TCR diversity was reported as lower in newly diagnosed patients than in healthy donors, and lower still in relapsed/refractory patients. Trial patients with a complete response had baseline diversity similar to that of newly diagnosed patients, while partial responders and progressors had significantly lower diversity. Only a single clinical trial cohort was studied, and what caused the repertoire differences, possibly disease activity or prior therapy, remained undefined. By C4D1, a significant rise was seen in CD4+ TCR diversity but not in CD8+ TCR diversity (p=0.0027 vs p=0.16), and the rise was most apparent among complete responders (p=0.02).

Taken from the germline V gene, the CDR1 and CDR2 loops are SGHRS and YFSETQ. From V the trimming removes 1 base and from J it removes 2 bases, while the gene matches leave 3 bases of the junction unaccounted for. Its CDR3 holds 16 amino acids, cysteine through phenylalanine. Just the 48-base CDR3 DNA is kept, in frame starting at base 1. Genomic DNA was isolated using the Qiagen DNeasy kit from unsorted PBMCs as well as from negatively selected CD4+ and CD8+ fractions. Amplification of TCR beta CDR3 regions was done by immunoSEQ multiplex PCR with primers that anneal to V and J segments. A synthetic immune receptor repertoire was used to minimize amplification bias, and any residual bias was removed computationally once sequencing was done. On the study's bioinformatics: Custom Python scripts were used to quantify repertoire diversity as the Shannon entropy index. Unsorted, CD4+ and CD8+ repertoires were analyzed separately, except in combined analyses where CD4+ and CD8+ sequences were merged in silico. A clone was considered expanded if an increase in frequency of at least 2-fold after treatment relative to C1D1 was found, and a pseudocount of 0.5 was applied to clones undetected at baseline. Clones with 0 or 1 copy at C1D1 were defined as singleton clones, while clones with 2 or more copies were defined as non-singleton clones. Clones expanded in unsorted samples were assigned a CD4+, CD8+ or unknown annotation through matching of protein sequences in sorted samples from the same patient. Wilcoxon tests on paired samples were used to test changes in diversity from C1D1 to C4D1. As stored in TCRdb, this immuneACCESS dataset retains in-frame rearrangements with V and J assigned. A fraction of the clones does not appear; measured against another copy, unresolved V genes explain less than half of the discrepancy, and the remainder lacks a known reason. V and J calls and clone size come straight from that table; D and trimming were deduced from the DNA. The sample table holds some 18,000 clones, of which about nine tenths were seen once. Roughly 4.7% of the sample belongs to the ten largest clones.

The time point label of this sample denotes: cycle 4 day 1 (C4D1), after five to seven weeks of nivolumab. Every trial patient had relapsed after autologous stem cell transplantation, and cohorts A, B and C differed in prior brentuximab vedotin exposure. A Miltenyi CD8+ T cell isolation kit was used for magnetic negative selection to purify CD8+ T cells from thawed PBMCs. The trial cohort included 45 to 65 patients with relapsed/refractory classical Hodgkin lymphoma, and each patient had a best overall response of complete response, partial response or progressive disease. In the multi-cohort phase II CheckMate 205 trial, trial patients received single-agent nivolumab. Best overall response was determined by an independent review committee according to the 2007 International Working Group response criteria. Trial PBMCs were collected immediately before nivolumab initiation (C1D1) and during therapy at cycle 2 day 1 and cycle 4 day 1. Peripheral blood was collected in 8 mL Vacutainer Cell Preparation Tubes, from which PBMCs were isolated by centrifugation and then cryopreserved. Purified CD4+ and CD8+ fractions were prepared only for cases where an additional PBMC sample was available. Magnetically labelled cells were removed on LS columns in a quadroMACS separator, and the flow-through was collected as the purified fraction.

The chain joins TRBV5-1 to TRBJ2-4; 10 bases in the middle match TRBD2. This specimen consisted of CD8+ T cells from blood, obtained before the fourth cycle of nivolumab. This clonotype was obtained from a human donor with classical Hodgkin lymphoma. The DNA reads TGCGCCAGCAGCTTGATTAGCGGGAGGCCCAAAAACATTCAGTACTTC. Its amino acids are CASSLISGRPKNIQYF. Reference TRBV5-1 and TRBJ2-4 genes cover what lies past the CDR3, so the full variable domain is KAGVTQTPRYLIKTRGQQVTLSCSPISGHRSVSWYQQTPGQGLQFLFEYFSETQRNKGNFPGRFSGRQFSNSRSEMNVSTLELGDSALYLCASSLISGRPKNIQYFGAGTRLSVL.